This entry is about one T cell receptor (beta chain). What it binds is not known. Combining a sample-barcoded 5' primer with a J-beta primer mix, a second PCR ran for about 6 to 12 cycles. TCRdb recomputed calls from the 5' RACE reads with MiXCR, one row per CDR3 protein. The sample yields hundreds of thousands of distinct CDR3 sequences, 21% seen once. The sample originates from a study of blood T cells in healthy people across ages. Study in general: Template switching captured about one barcoded beta molecule per two T cells. Study-wide results and caveats: Conclusively comparing naive with antigen-experienced cells was impossible with unsorted PBMCs. The study found more naive CD4+ cells and higher diversity in long-lived than aged donors.

V shed 7 bases and J 8 bases; nucleotides not matched to a gene: 3. In germline, CDR1 is SNHLY, CDR2 FYNNEI. CDR3 size: 12 residues. Sequenced material: blood. This clonotype was sampled from a man between 65 and 79 years old in good health. The rearrangement joins TRBV2 to TRBJ1-3; TRBD1 aligns across 9 bases. CDR3 region: CASKDRGHTIYF. In DNA, the CDR3 is TGTGCCAGCAAGGACAGGGGACACACCATATATTTT. The variable domain in full, completed from reference TRBV2 and TRBJ1-3, reads EPEVTQTPSHQVTQMGQEVILRCVPISNHLYFYWYRQILGQKVEFLVSFYNNEISEKSEIFDDQFSVERPDGSNFTLKIRSTKLEDSAMYFCASKDRGHTIYFGEGSWLTVV.